This T cell receptor (beta chain) was observed in a study of blood T cell repertoires in COVID-19 (dated by TCRdb to 2020 to 2021). About the investigation overall: Collaborator samples came from the United States, Italy and Spain and covered acute and convalescent phases of COVID-19. Subjects who had been exposed to COVID-19, were actively infected with it, or had recovered from it provided the deeply sampled blood TCRbeta repertoires that made up the dataset. A freely available public database, intended as a resource for researchers studying the immune response to SARS-CoV-2, is where the repertoires were released. Samples came from the ongoing ImmuneRACE study (first 160 participants) plus 1,254 subjects from 6 global collaborators. The prospective study material was composed of cDNA or gDNA derived from T cells, B-cell-depleted T cells, or PBMCs. Where HLA class I and class II types were available, the types were taken from metadata supplied by the sample provider, not from assay-based typing. Sample metadata almost always included a de-identified subject ID, COVID-19 status, age in years and sex.

The immunoSEQ Assay, a bias-controlled multiplex PCR, was used to amplify TCRbeta CDR3 regions from genomic DNA. On the authors' methods: The number of nucleated cells in each sample was estimated by amplification of reference gene primers within the assay. Sequence reads were collapsed and filtered to measure the absolute abundance of every unique TCRbeta CDR3 rearrangement. For each sample, productive Simpson clonality was calculated by taking the square root of Simpson's diversity index across productive rearrangements. TCRdb stores this immuneACCESS table with in-frame sequences only. Part of the clones is absent; in the studies checked, under half of the shortfall reflects unresolved V genes, and no reason is known for the rest. D and trimming come from the DNA, and the V and J calls and clone size come from that table. This sample holds 410,000 or so clones; 89% were observed only once. Together, the top ten hold less than 2% of the sample.

From the cysteine through the phenylalanine, the CDR3 covers 16 amino acids. Just CDR3 DNA is preserved here, 48 bases in frame from base 1. Via the germline V gene, CDR1 is MDHEN and CDR2 SYDVKM. Trimming takes 6 bases off V and 3 bases off J; junction bases not matched to a gene: 6. Study-level results and caveats: The amount of clinical and demographic metadata varied by source and participant and was provided uncurated.

One collaborating source in Seattle enrolled patients while the patients were actively infected and followed the patients over time throughout the course of disease. Each collaborating institution followed its own protocols to collect whole blood in K2EDTA tubes. For TCRbeta analysis, collaborator samples were shipped as frozen whole blood, as isolated PBMCs, or as DNA extracted from either sample type. As for this clone: Its antigen is currently not known. No clone much larger than this one lies a single base away; base qualities are absent.

Sequenced material: peripheral blood. The chain is assembled from TRBV28 and TRBJ2-3; 13 bases in the junction line up with TRBD2. The TCR originated in a woman between 40 and 55 years old with COVID-19, enrolled during active disease. The nucleotide sequence reads as follows: TGTGCCAGCAGCCGGGGACTAGCGGGGTTTACAGATACGCAGTATTTT. Protein translation: CASSRGLAGFTDTQYF.